What follows are 17 T cell receptor beta chains derived from one specimen sequenced in a study of regulatory T cells in long-lasting Graves disease. Both iRepertoire HTBI primers and Arm-PCR of CDR3 regions were used to build the TCR beta libraries. TCRdb re-called the multiplex PCR reads with MiXCR, one entry per CDR3 protein. The sample gives about 610,000 distinct CDR3 sequences, around 15% of which show up once; more than 10% is in the top ten. The time point: newly diagnosed GD, antithyroid drugs for less than 3 months. Following extraction of RNA from PBMCs, that RNA was used to make the TCR library. The sample also formed part of further work on T cells in Graves' hyperthyroidism and ophthalmopathy.

The starting material was peripheral blood mononuclear cells (PBMCs), obtained at new diagnosis, from a patient treated with antithyroid drugs. These receptors all stem from a man aged 18 to 29 with Graves disease.

This clonotype came up many times. The chain combines TRBV12-3 or TRBV12-4 with TRBJ2-7; tentatively, D is TRBD1 or TRBD2 (7 bases each). This CDR3 spans 14 amino acids. Trimming stripped 7 bases from V and 2 bases from J, with 15 bases between. The CDR3 sequence is CASTPGGGTYEQYF. DNA for the CDR3: TGTGCCAGCACCCCAGGGGGGGGAACCTACGAGCAGTACTTC.

In this sample, this clonotype turned up many times. At one end the junction does not follow the germline gene, possibly because of a read error. J is TRBJ2-1 and V is TRBV20-1, with 11 nucleotides matching TRBD1. CDR1 is DFQATT and CDR2 is SNEGSKA in the germline V gene (reference sequence). The CDR3 totals 13 residues. The CDR3 is CSARTGGVDEQFF. The CDR3, as DNA: TGCAGCGCTAGGACAGGGGGCGTCGATGAGCAGTTCTTC.

This clonotype was seen a few times. The chain uses TRBV15 and TRBJ2-2, with TRBD2 identical over 7 bases. CDR1 and CDR2 (germline): LNHNV, YYDKDF (reference sequence). This CDR3 region has 13 residues. V shed 6 bases, J shed 6 bases, and the junction held 4 bases outside the gene matches. CDR3 amino acids: CATRAREPGELFF. CDR3 sequence (DNA): TGTGCCACCAGGGCGCGGGAGCCCGGGGAGCTGTTTTTT.

V is TRBV29-1 and J is TRBJ2-1, with D possibly being TRBD1 or TRBD2 (5 bases each). CDR1 and CDR2 (germline): SQVTM, ANQGSEA. This CDR3 has 13 residues. The V end was cut by 8 bases, the J end by 0 bases, with 11 bases between. The CDR3 reads CSTAGSSYNEQFF. The DNA for the CDR3 is TGCAGCACGGCAGGGAGCTCCTACAATGAGCAGTTCTTC.

This clonotype is a singleton in its sample. The rearrangement links TRBV10-3 to TRBJ1-2; D is possibly TRBD1 (6 bases). The CDR3 is made up of 15 amino acids. V dropped 2 bases and J dropped 3 bases, with 13 bases sitting between them. Germline loops: CDR1 ENHRY, CDR2 SYGVKD. The CDR3 bases are TGTGCCATCAGTGAGAGGAGGGGGGAGGACTATGGCTACACCTTC. It yields the protein CAISERRGEDYGYTF.

Concerning this clonotype: The junction shows a germline mismatch at one end, possibly a read error. The chain has TRBV20-1 and TRBJ1-3, with 7 bases fitting TRBD1. The CDR3 has 14 amino acids. Looked up from germline, CDR1 is DFQATT and CDR2 is SNEGSKA (reference sequence). This CDR3 is CGARQGFSGNTIYF. The CDR3 coding sequence is TGCGGTGCGAGACAGGGATTCTCTGGAAACACCATATATTTT.

The table lists this clonotype with many counts. CDR3 residues: CSAREGGSEAFF. The DNA for the CDR3 is TGCAGTGCTAGAGAAGGAGGCAGTGAAGCTTTCTTT. The genes are TRBV20-1 and TRBJ1-1; D ambiguous. The CDR3 length is 12 residues. With 0 bases removed from V and 7 bases from J, the gap between germline ends came to 9 bases. Looked up from germline, CDR1 is DFQATT and CDR2 is SNEGSKA (reference sequence).

This clonotype was observed at least ten times. The chain is built from TRBV2 and TRBJ2-1, with TRBD2 as a possible D gene (6 bases). This CDR3 has 12 amino acids. Trimming removed 6 bases at V and 10 bases at J, with 13 bases between. Germline assignment: CDR1 SNHLY and CDR2 FYNNEI. Written as DNA, the CDR3 is TGTGCCAGCAGGAGGGACTCCGGGGAGCAGTTCTTC. This encodes CASRRDSGEQFF. Together with reference TRBV2 and TRBJ2-1, the CDR3 gives the full variable domain: EPEVTQTPSHQVTQMGQEVILRCVPISNHLYFYWYRQILGQKVEFLVSFYNNEISEKSEIFDDQFSVERPDGSNFTLKIRSTKLEDSAMYFCASRRDSGEQFFGPGTRLTVL.

V and J are TRBV5-1 and TRBJ1-4; weak D call: TRBD1 (6 bases). Germline lookup yields CDR1 SGHRS and CDR2 YFSETQ. The CDR3 consists of 15 residues. Trimming left V 4 bases short and J 5 bases short, with 15 bases between. This chain's CDR3 is CASSPTGWGNEKLFF. CDR3 bases: TGCGCCAGCAGCCCAACAGGGTGGGGAAATGAAAAACTGTTTTTT.

This clonotype was seen once. Being one base from a much bigger clone, this may be a read error. The rearrangement joins TRBV27 to TRBJ2-7, with D unresolved. The V gene lost 5 bases and the J gene lost 2 bases, with 7 bases spanning the gap. The CDR3 consists of 12 residues. Germline V gene lookup returns CDR1 MNHEY and CDR2 SMNVEV (reference sequence). The CDR3 protein is CASSHDAYEQYF. The CDR3 DNA reads as TGTGCCAGCAGTCATGACGCCTACGAGCAGTACTTC.

This rearrangement joins TRBV9 to TRBJ1-5, with no clear D. Per germline, CDR1 SGDLS and CDR2 YYNGEE. Trimming stripped 0 bases from V and 3 bases from J, with 4 bases between. The CDR3 has 13 amino acids. This CDR3 is CASSVGVNQPQHF. The CDR3 region has the DNA TGTGCCAGCAGCGTAGGGGTCAATCAGCCCCAGCATTTT.

Only a few counts were recorded for this clonotype. The chain carries TRBV9 and TRBJ2-1; 7 bases are shared with TRBD2. This CDR3 has 19 residues. V dropped 0 bases and J dropped 4; count of bases not matched to a gene: 16. The V gene's germline CDR1 is SGDLS and CDR2 YYNGEE. The CDR3 coding sequence is TGTGCCAGCAGCGTAGGGCTAATCCGCGCCAGCGGGGTTTACAATGAGCAGTTCTTC. It specifies CASSVGLIRASGVYNEQFF. The full variable domain, with the rest looked up from reference TRBV9 and TRBJ2-1, is DSGVTQTPKHLITATGQRVTLRCSPRSGDLSVYWYQQSLDQGLQFLIQYYNGEERAKGNILERFSAQQFPDLHSELNLSSLELGDSALYFCASSVGLIRASGVYNEQFFGPGTRLTVL.

This clonotype was picked up many times. The chain carries TRBV6-1 and TRBJ1-1; TRBD1 is a possible D gene (6 bases). The CDR3 is made up of 13 amino acids. Per the germline V gene, CDR1 is MNHNS and CDR2 is SASEGT. V was trimmed by 11 bases and J by 6 bases, leaving 19 bases between them. The CDR3 is CAARPGDTSEAFF. The CDR3 region has the DNA TGTGCCGCTCGACCTGGGGACACCTCTGAAGCTTTCTTT.

At least ten counts were recorded for this clonotype. This chain joins TRBV11-2 and TRBJ2-1; TRBD2 matches 9 bases. V gave up 4 bases and J gave up 4 bases; unmatched junction bases: 8. The CDR3 length is 16 residues. Germline V CDR1 and CDR2: SGHAT, FQNNGV. The CDR3 DNA is TGTGCCAGCAGCTACCTTACTAGCGGGCCGTACAATGAGCAGTTCTTC. Its translation is CASSYLTSGPYNEQFF.

In its sample, this clonotype was seen many times. The rearrangement uses TRBV28 and TRBJ2-2, with 8 bases aligning to TRBD1. Germline CDR1 and CDR2: MDHEN and SYDVKM. V dropped 5 bases and J dropped 2; count of bases not matched to a gene: 4. The CDR3 is made up of 15 amino acids. The chain's CDR3 is CASSLRGLNTGELFF. DNA for the CDR3: TGTGCCAGCAGTCTCAGGGGGCTCAACACCGGGGAGCTGTTTTTT.

As concerns this clonotype: Mismatch with germline at one junction end may stem from a read error. The V gene is TRBV2, the J gene TRBJ2-7; D remains ambiguous. CDR1 is SNHLY and CDR2 is FYNNEI in the germline V gene. There are 11 residues in the CDR3. DNA of the CDR3: TGTGCCAGCAGTGAGGGGTACGACCAGTACTTC. Its translation is CASSEGYDQYF.

This clonotype was detected a few times. The J gene is TRBJ2-6, the V gene TRBV27; D unresolved. Germline-derived CDR1 and CDR2 are MNHEY and SMNVEV (reference sequence). The CDR3 loop spans 16 amino acids. The ends were cut back, 6 bases at V and 0 bases at J, with 12 bases in the middle. The CDR3 DNA is TGTGCCAGCAGGGCGCTTGGTGACTCTGGGGCCAACGTCCTGACTTTC. Protein product: CASRALGDSGANVLTF.